This T cell receptor (beta chain) stems from a study of blood T cell repertoires in COVID-19. Per the original methods: Amplifying reference gene primers gave estimates of nucleated cell counts. Sequenced by immunoSEQ multiplex PCR; TCRdb stores in-frame clones only, minus some. V, J and clone size are taken as reported in that table, and D and trimming were inferred from the DNA itself. The sample records around 250,000 clones, 86% being singletons. The CDR3 spans 13 residues. V was trimmed by 8 bases and J by 6 bases, leaving 16 bases between them. Sample: peripheral blood. The clonotype originates from a man aged 80 or over with acute or convalescent COVID-19. This chain connects TRBV12-3 or TRBV12-4 to TRBJ1-2, with a weak D call TRBD1 (5 bases). CDR3 in DNA: TGTGCCAGCCACCGGGGGACGGGGGATGGCTACACCTTC. Protein product: CASHRGTGDGYTF.